Listed here is a single TCR beta chain. The data were taken from a study of tumor-infiltrating lymphocytes in localized non-small cell lung cancer. Here immunoSEQ multiplex PCR was the method, and the copy in TCRdb shows in-frame clones only, minus some. The sample includes tens of thousands of clones, just under 75% of them seen just once. This clonotype was obtained from a human donor with non-small cell lung cancer. Sequences were obtained from lung tumor tissue.

As DNA, the CDR3 is TGTGCCAGCAGCGCCCAGACAGGGGGCTATGGCTACACCTTC. Encoded protein: CASSAQTGGYGYTF. The chain couples TRBV11-3 to TRBJ1-2; 9 nucleotides align to TRBD1. The CDR3 length is 14 residues. V was pared by 5 bases and J by 4 bases, with 5 bases of the junction left unmatched. Looked up from germline, CDR1 is SGHNT and CDR2 is YENEEA.